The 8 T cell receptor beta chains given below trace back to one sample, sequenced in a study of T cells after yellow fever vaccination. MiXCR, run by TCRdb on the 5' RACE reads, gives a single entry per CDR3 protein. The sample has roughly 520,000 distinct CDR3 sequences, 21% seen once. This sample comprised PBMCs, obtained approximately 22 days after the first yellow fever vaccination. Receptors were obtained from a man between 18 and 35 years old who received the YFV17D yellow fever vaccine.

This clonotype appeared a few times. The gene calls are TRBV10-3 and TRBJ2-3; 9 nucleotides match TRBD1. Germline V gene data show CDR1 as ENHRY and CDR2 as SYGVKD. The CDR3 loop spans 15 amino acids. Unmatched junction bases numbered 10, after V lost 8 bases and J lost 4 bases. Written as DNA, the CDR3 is TGTGCCATCGGAACGGGACAGGGCTTACCAGATACGCAGTATTTT. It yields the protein CAIGTGQGLPDTQYF.

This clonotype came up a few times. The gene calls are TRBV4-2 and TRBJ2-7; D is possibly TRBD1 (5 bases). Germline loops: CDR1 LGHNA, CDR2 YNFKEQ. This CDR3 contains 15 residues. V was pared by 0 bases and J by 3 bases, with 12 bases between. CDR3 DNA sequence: TGTGCCAGCAGCCAAGATAGGGCCAGGGACTACGAGCAGTACTTC. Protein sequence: CASSQDRARDYEQYF.

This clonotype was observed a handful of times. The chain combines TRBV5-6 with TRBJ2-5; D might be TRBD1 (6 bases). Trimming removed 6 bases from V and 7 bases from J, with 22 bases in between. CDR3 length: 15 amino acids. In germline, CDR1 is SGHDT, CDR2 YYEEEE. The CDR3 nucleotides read TGTGCCAGCACCGCAGGGACAAACAATCCCGGGACCCAGTACTTC. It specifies CASTAGTNNPGTQYF.

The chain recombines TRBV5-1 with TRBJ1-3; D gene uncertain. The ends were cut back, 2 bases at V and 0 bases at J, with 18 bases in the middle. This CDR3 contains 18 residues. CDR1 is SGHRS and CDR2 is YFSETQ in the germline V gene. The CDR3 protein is CASSLDGLDHHSGNTIYF. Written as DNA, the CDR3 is TGCGCCAGCAGCTTAGACGGCTTGGATCATCACTCTGGAAACACCATATATTTT.

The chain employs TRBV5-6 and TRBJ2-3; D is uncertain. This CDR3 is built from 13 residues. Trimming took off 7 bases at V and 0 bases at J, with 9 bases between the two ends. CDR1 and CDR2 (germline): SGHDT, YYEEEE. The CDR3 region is CASGGISTDTQYF. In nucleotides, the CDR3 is TGTGCCAGCGGTGGTATTAGCACAGATACGCAGTATTTT.

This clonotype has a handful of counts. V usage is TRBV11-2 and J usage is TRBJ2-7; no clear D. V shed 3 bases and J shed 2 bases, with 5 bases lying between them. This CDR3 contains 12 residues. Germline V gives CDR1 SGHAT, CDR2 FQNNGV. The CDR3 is CASSFIPYEQYF. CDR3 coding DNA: TGTGCCAGCAGCTTCATCCCCTACGAGCAGTACTTC.

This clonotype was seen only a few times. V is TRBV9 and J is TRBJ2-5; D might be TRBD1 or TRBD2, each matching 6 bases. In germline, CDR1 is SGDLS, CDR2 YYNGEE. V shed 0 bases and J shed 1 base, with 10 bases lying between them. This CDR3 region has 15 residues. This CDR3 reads CASSVVGGFQETQYF. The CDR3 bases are TGTGCCAGCAGCGTAGTAGGGGGGTTCCAAGAGACCCAGTACTTC.

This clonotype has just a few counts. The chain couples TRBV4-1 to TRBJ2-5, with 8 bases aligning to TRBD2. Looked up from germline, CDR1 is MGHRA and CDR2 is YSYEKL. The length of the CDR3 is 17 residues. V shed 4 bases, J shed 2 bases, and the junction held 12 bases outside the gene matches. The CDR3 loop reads CASSLRAGGGPQETQYF. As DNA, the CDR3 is TGCGCCAGCAGCCTAAGGGCGGGCGGGGGGCCTCAAGAGACCCAGTACTTC.